The 15 T cell receptor beta chains listed next were all sequenced from one sample in a study of blood T cell repertoires in COVID-19. Sequencing used immunoSEQ multiplex PCR; TCRdb keeps in-frame clones, though not all of them. The sample has about 200,000 clones, roughly 90% seen once. Sequencing used peripheral blood. The receptors shown here come from a man younger than 35 with active or convalescent COVID-19.

V gene TRBV19 combines with J gene TRBJ1-2; maybe TRBD1 (6 bases). V lost 6 bases, J lost 2 bases, and 13 bases lay in between. Germline-derived CDR1 and CDR2 are LNHDA and SQIVND (reference sequence). The length of the CDR3 is 14 residues. The CDR3 DNA is TGTGCCAGTAGGAACAGGGATCCCAACTATGGCTACACCTTC. Amino acids: CASRNRDPNYGYTF.

The chain recombines TRBV7-2 with TRBJ1-1; TRBD1 is a possible D gene (6 bases). From germline, CDR1 is SGHTA and CDR2 FQGNSA. The CDR3 is made up of 15 amino acids. Between the trimmed V and J ends, which lost 2 bases and 2 bases, there was a span of 12 bases. CDR3 DNA sequence: TGTGCCAGCAGCTTAAAGTCAGGGGACAACACTGAAGCTTTCTTT. Its protein product is CASSLKSGDNTEAFF.

The rearrangement joins TRBV7-9 to TRBJ1-3; D is uncertain. CDR3 size: 15 residues. V lost 5 bases and J 0 bases, leaving 11 bases between the germline ends. Per germline, CDR1 SEHNR and CDR2 FQNEAQ (reference sequence). CDR3: CASSPLQSSGNTIYF. CDR3 sequence (DNA): TGTGCCAGCAGCCCCTTACAAAGCTCTGGAAACACCATATATTTT.

The chain has TRBV5-1 and TRBJ1-1; D is possibly TRBD1 (6 bases). Trimming took 0 bases from V and 6 from J, leaving 12 bases between them. CDR1 SGHRS and CDR2 YFSETQ come from the germline V gene. This CDR3 has 14 residues. CDR3 nucleotides: TGCGCCAGCAGCTTGGAGGCAGGGGCCGCTGAAGCTTTCTTT. As protein: CASSLEAGAAEAFF.

This rearrangement joins TRBV30 to TRBJ2-1; 15 bases agree with TRBD2. CDR3 length: 16 residues. Germline lookup yields CDR1 GTSNPN and CDR2 SVGIG (reference sequence). The V and J ends lost 6 bases and 2 bases, in that order; junction bases with no gene match: 5. In DNA, the CDR3 is TGTGCCTGCCGGACTAGCGGGAGGGCCACCTACAATGAGCAGTTCTTC. It specifies CACRTSGRATYNEQFF.

V and J are TRBV12-3 or TRBV12-4 and TRBJ1-1, with a weak D call TRBD1 (6 bases). Trimming pared 5 bases from V and 6 bases from J, leaving 13 bases between. This CDR3 is built from 13 residues. The CDR3: CASSPPGTSEAFF. The CDR3 DNA follows: TGTGCCAGCAGTCCCCCGGGGACATCTGAAGCTTTCTTT.

This chain joins TRBV11-2 and TRBJ2-7; D uncertain. In germline, CDR1 is SGHAT, CDR2 FQNNGV. CDR3 length: 14 residues. Trimming took 0 bases from V and 1 from J, leaving 7 bases between them. The chain's CDR3 is CASSLDADSYEQYF. Here the CDR3 DNA reads TGTGCCAGCAGCTTAGATGCGGATTCCTACGAGCAGTACTTC. The whole variable domain, remainder taken from reference TRBV11-2 and TRBJ2-7, is EAGVAQSPRYKIIEKRQSVAFWCNPISGHATLYWYQQILGQGPKLLIQFQNNGVVDDSQLPKDRFSAERLKGVDSTLKIQPAKLEDSAVYLCASSLDADSYEQYFGPGTRLTVT.

In this sample, this clone turned up once. The V and J genes are TRBV5-1 and TRBJ2-3, with TRBD2 matching 12 bases. Germline lookup yields CDR1 SGHRS and CDR2 YFSETQ. The CDR3 has 16 residues. Unmatched junction bases numbered 5, after V lost 4 bases and J lost 2 bases. The CDR3 nucleotides are TGCGCCAGCAGCATTCGGACTAGCGGGAACACAGATACGCAGTATTTT. This translates into CASSIRTSGNTDTQYF.

The chain's CDR3 is CASSLSRGLVAFF. The CDR3 DNA is TGTGCCAGCAGTTTAAGCAGGGGGCTGGTAGCTTTCTTT. The rearrangement uses TRBV12-3 or TRBV12-4 and TRBJ1-1, with 8 bases fitting TRBD1. V lost 2 bases, J lost 10 bases, and 6 bases stayed unmatched. The CDR3 has 13 residues.

The chain's CDR3 is CASSTEAGGGSTDTQYF. DNA of the CDR3: TGTGCCAGCAGCACAGAAGCGGGAGGTGGGAGCACAGATACGCAGTATTTT. The V gene is TRBV7-2, the J gene TRBJ2-3; 9 bases are a match to TRBD2. The germline gives CDR1 SGHTA, CDR2 FQGNSA. The J segment lost 0 bases and the V segment lost 5 bases, leaving 9 bases of the junction unmatched. The CDR3 loop spans 17 amino acids.

This clone appeared a single time. The chain links TRBV7-2 to TRBJ2-3; the D gene is possibly TRBD2 (6 bases). The CDR3 runs to 14 residues. V lost 5 bases to trimming and J lost 6 bases, with 15 bases between them. Germline CDR1 and CDR2: SGHTA and FQGNSA. CDR3 DNA sequence: TGTGCCAGCAGCCCATCGGGAGCGGTCGATACGCAGTATTTT. It codes for CASSPSGAVDTQYF.

This clone was observed once. The V call is TRBV20-1, the J call TRBJ2-5; 9 bases are shared with TRBD1. Germline values: CDR1 DFQATT, CDR2 SNEGSKA (reference sequence). The CDR3 sequence is 17 residues long. The J segment lost 5 bases and the V segment lost 3 bases, leaving 16 bases of the junction unmatched. CDR3 amino acids: CSASRSHRDRVLETQYF. DNA of the CDR3: TGCAGTGCTAGTAGGTCACATAGGGACAGGGTATTGGAGACCCAGTACTTC.

V and J are TRBV6-1 and TRBJ2-1; maybe TRBD2 (6 bases). The germline V gene has CDR1 MNHNS and CDR2 SASEGT. The V end lost 1 base, the J end lost 4 bases, and 14 bases lay between the germline ends. The CDR3 sequence is 16 residues long. DNA of the CDR3: TGTGCCAGCAGTGAAGTTTTTGCGGGGATATACAATGAGCAGTTCTTC. Its protein is CASSEVFAGIYNEQFF.

The chain couples TRBV6-4 to TRBJ1-6, with 9 nucleotides matching TRBD1. Germline values: CDR1 MRHNA, CDR2 SNTAGT. The CDR3 extends over 19 amino acids. Germline trimming cut 2 bases from V and 6 bases from J; bases unmatched to any gene: 14. DNA of the CDR3: TGTGCCAGCAGTGACAAAGCCCGACAGGGGGTGAAGGGTAATTCACCCCTCCACTTT. Its translation: CASSDKARQGVKGNSPLHF.

The V call is TRBV11-2, the J call TRBJ1-2; D may be TRBD1 (6 bases). V lost 5 bases and J lost 2, with 15 bases in between. CDR3 length: 15 amino acids. CDR1 SGHAT and CDR2 FQNNGV come from the germline V gene. The CDR3 loop reads CASSRPGQGNYGYTF. In DNA form, the CDR3 reads TGTGCCAGCAGCCGACCCGGGCAGGGGAACTATGGCTACACCTTC.